The text below deals with one TCR beta chain. The source of the sample is a study of breast tumors, draining lymph nodes, adjacent tissues. The lymph nodes were axillary draining lymph nodes from breast cancer patients. The V end was cut by 9 bases, the J end by 0 bases, with 10 bases between. Germline V gives CDR1 WNHNN, CDR2 SYGVQD (reference sequence). The CDR3 has 13 residues. In TCRdb, the multiplex PCR reads were re-called with MiXCR into one record per CDR3 protein. Of 150,000 to 250,000 distinct CDR3 sequences listed, approximately 31% are singletons. Sequencing was carried out using axillary lymph node tissue. This clonotype was sampled from a female donor with breast cancer. Some clones in this sample may be carry-over from other donors' samples. This sequence joins TRBV10-1 and TRBJ2-3; D gene unclear. The CDR3 is CASLRASTDTQYF. The CDR3 DNA is TGCGCCAGTCTTAGGGCCAGCACAGATACGCAGTATTTT.